This T cell receptor beta chain emerged from a study of T-cell reconstitution after alpha-beta-depleted transplantation in children. Preparation of the TCRbeta library involved a method that used unique molecular identifiers. MiXCR, applied by TCRdb to the PCR reads, yields one record per CDR3 protein. The table includes about 600,000 distinct CDR3 sequences, approximately 10% detected once. Trimming cost V 2 bases and J 3 bases, with 13 bases left between them. CDR1 LNHNV and CDR2 YYDKDF come from the germline V gene (reference sequence). The CDR3 spans 15 residues. This TCR derives from a human donor who donated a stem cell graft to a child with acute myeloid leukemia. Sample: PBMCs from the stem cell graft donor, taken from the stem cell graft. The chain recombines TRBV15 with TRBJ1-1; D unclear. This CDR3 reads CATSRTGAGDTEAFF. The CDR3, as DNA: TGTGCCACCAGCAGAACGGGCGCTGGGGACACTGAAGCTTTCTTT.